This is a list of T cell receptor beta chains from one sample in a study of blood T cell repertoires in COVID-19. TCRdb keeps only in-frame clones here, not all; method: immunoSEQ multiplex PCR. The profile shows approximately 230,000 clones, approximately 88% of them singletons. The sequencing input was peripheral blood. The receptor source for this set is a woman in her twenties or thirties with COVID-19, enrolled during active disease. The CDR3 runs from the conserved cysteine through the conserved F or W. D genes are given only for firm matches. Clone size, where shown, is once, few, many, or a class for clones that have expanded.

v_call: TRBV7-9
j_call: TRBJ1-6
d_call: TRBD1
clone_size: NA
cdr3_aa: CASSLGTGSNSPLHF
cdr3_nt: TGTGCCAGCAGCTTAGGGACAGGGTCTAATTCACCCCTCCACTTT

v_call: TRBV30
j_call: TRBJ1-2
d_call: NA
clone_size: NA
cdr3_aa: CAWSVSWTQGIDGYTF
cdr3_nt: TGTGCCTGGAGTGTCAGTTGGACGCAGGGAATCGATGGCTACACCTTC

v_call: TRBV28
j_call: TRBJ1-6
d_call: NA
clone_size: NA
cdr3_aa: CASSFSRNSPLHF
cdr3_nt: TGTGCCAGCAGTTTCTCTAGGAATTCACCCCTCCACTTT

v_call: TRBV20-1
j_call: TRBJ1-1
d_call: NA
clone_size: NA
cdr3_aa: CSAREGAEAFF
cdr3_nt: TGCAGTGCTAGAGAGGGGGCAGAAGCTTTCTTT

v_call: TRBV15
j_call: TRBJ2-7
d_call: NA
clone_size: once
cdr3_aa: CATSRDKGYEQYF
cdr3_nt: TGTGCCACCAGCAGAGATAAGGGGTACGAGCAGTACTTC

v_call: TRBV7-2
j_call: TRBJ2-1
d_call: TRBD2
clone_size: NA
cdr3_aa: CASSSSGVSYNEQFF
cdr3_nt: TGTGCCAGCAGCTCCAGCGGGGTCTCCTACAATGAGCAGTTCTTC

v_call: TRBV10-3
j_call: TRBJ1-6
d_call: NA
clone_size: NA
cdr3_aa: CAIRDLAGQNSPLHF
cdr3_nt: TGTGCCATACGGGACTTGGCAGGTCAGAATTCACCCCTCCACTTT

v_call: TRBV6-5
j_call: TRBJ1-2
d_call: NA
clone_size: NA
cdr3_aa: CASRRGISDGYTF
cdr3_nt: TGTGCCAGCAGACGAGGGATCTCGGATGGCTACACCTTC

v_call: TRBV7-9
j_call: TRBJ1-1
d_call: NA
clone_size: NA
cdr3_aa: CASRLQASNTEAFF
cdr3_nt: TGTGCCAGCAGACTACAGGCTTCGAACACTGAAGCTTTCTTT

v_call: TRBV7-2
j_call: TRBJ2-1
d_call: NA
clone_size: NA
cdr3_aa: CASSLEREPPYNEQFF
cdr3_nt: TGTGCCAGCAGCTTAGAACGGGAGCCCCCCTACAATGAGCAGTTCTTC

v_call: TRBV3-1/TRBV3-2
j_call: TRBJ2-1
d_call: TRBD2
clone_size: NA
cdr3_aa: CASSQGTSGRDEQFF
cdr3_nt: TGTGCCAGCAGCCAGGGGACTAGCGGGAGGGATGAGCAGTTCTTC

v_call: TRBV20-1
j_call: TRBJ2-7
d_call: TRBD1
clone_size: NA
cdr3_aa: CSASATGVYSYEQYF
cdr3_nt: TGCAGTGCTAGTGCCACAGGGGTCTACTCCTACGAGCAGTACTTC

v_call: TRBV13
j_call: TRBJ1-2
d_call: NA
clone_size: NA
cdr3_aa: CASSLGLDSNYGYTF
cdr3_nt: TGTGCCAGCAGCTTAGGGCTCGACTCTAACTATGGCTACACCTTC

v_call: TRBV7-9
j_call: TRBJ1-1
d_call: NA
clone_size: NA
cdr3_aa: CASSPPPWPEAFF
cdr3_nt: TGTGCCAGCAGCCCGCCCCCGTGGCCTGAAGCTTTCTTT

v_call: TRBV2
j_call: TRBJ2-7
d_call: TRBD1
clone_size: NA
cdr3_aa: CASGSQGAHEQYF
cdr3_nt: TGTGCCAGCGGAAGCCAGGGGGCCCACGAGCAGTACTTC

v_call: TRBV7-2
j_call: TRBJ1-4
d_call: TRBD1
clone_size: NA
cdr3_aa: CASRATGAEKLFF
cdr3_nt: TGTGCCAGCCGCGCGACAGGGGCTGAAAAACTGTTTTTT

v_call: TRBV19
j_call: TRBJ1-2
d_call: TRBD1
clone_size: NA
cdr3_aa: CASSIGMLRGRSPYGYTF
cdr3_nt: TGTGCCAGTAGTATAGGCATGTTAAGGGGGCGATCCCCCTATGGCTACACCTTC

v_call: TRBV28
j_call: TRBJ2-2
d_call: NA
clone_size: NA
cdr3_aa: CASRTSGTSNTGELFF
cdr3_nt: TGTGCCAGCAGAACCTCCGGGACTTCGAACACCGGGGAGCTGTTTTTT

v_call: TRBV4-3
j_call: TRBJ2-3
d_call: NA
clone_size: few
cdr3_aa: CASSQEWWSESTDTQYF
cdr3_nt: TGCGCCAGCAGCCAAGAGTGGTGGAGCGAGAGCACAGATACGCAGTATTTT

v_call: TRBV7-2
j_call: TRBJ2-5
d_call: TRBD1
clone_size: NA
cdr3_aa: CASSSPWGQPRGETQYF
cdr3_nt: TGTGCCAGCAGCTCCCCCTGGGGACAGCCTAGAGGAGAGACCCAGTACTTC

v_call: TRBV2
j_call: TRBJ2-3
d_call: TRBD2
clone_size: NA
cdr3_aa: CASSGEGSGGADTQYF
cdr3_nt: TGTGCCAGCAGTGGAGAGGGTAGCGGGGGGGCAGATACGCAGTATTTT

v_call: TRBV19
j_call: TRBJ2-6
d_call: NA
clone_size: NA
cdr3_aa: CSQQGSGANVLTF
cdr3_nt: TGTTCCCAACAGGGCTCGGGGGCCAACGTCCTGACTTTC

v_call: TRBV3-1/TRBV3-2
j_call: TRBJ2-1
d_call: NA
clone_size: NA
cdr3_aa: CASSRGRSTYNEQFF
cdr3_nt: TGTGCCAGCAGCCGGGGGCGGTCCACCTACAATGAGCAGTTCTTC